These 26 T cell receptor beta chains came from one sample sequenced in a study of T cell changes during pregnancy in multiple sclerosis. The method was immunoSEQ multiplex PCR; TCRdb's version includes in-frame clones alone and lacks a portion of them. The sample has around 60,000 clones; about nine tenths are singletons. This material consisted of peripheral blood, taken in the first trimester of pregnancy. These receptors all come from a female donor with multiple sclerosis, enrolled in a pregnancy study.

The chain links TRBV7-3 to TRBJ2-1; 8 nucleotides match TRBD2. After removal of 5 bases from V and 10 bases from J, the junction contained 10 bases not matched to a gene. The CDR3 has 14 amino acids. CDR1 SGHTA and CDR2 FQGTGA come from the germline V gene. CDR3: CASSPYPGLGEQFF. CDR3 DNA sequence: TGTGCCAGCAGCCCATACCCGGGACTAGGCGAGCAGTTCTTC.

This clone showed up just once. This chain uses TRBV4-3 with TRBJ2-3, with D unresolved. V shed 0 bases and J shed 1 base, with 14 bases lying between them. Germline V gene lookup returns CDR1 LGHNA and CDR2 YSLEER. The CDR3 length is 17 residues. The CDR3 DNA reads as TGCGCCAGCAGCCAAGAAAGTCGTTTTCGGGGCACAGATACGCAGTATTTT. Amino acids: CASSQESRFRGTDTQYF.

The genes are TRBV6-5 and TRBJ2-3; D gene ambiguous. Trimming cost V 6 bases and J 3 bases, with 7 bases left between them. The CDR3 loop spans 12 amino acids. Germline lookup yields CDR1 MNHEY and CDR2 SVGAGI. This CDR3 is CASSTGTDTQYF. In nucleotides, the CDR3 is TGTGCCAGCAGCACCGGGACAGATACGCAGTATTTT.

In this sample, this clone turned up a few times. This sequence joins TRBV7-8 and TRBJ1-1; D may be TRBD1 (5 bases). V lost 7 bases to trimming and J lost 5 bases, with 11 bases between them. Germline loops: CDR1 SGHVS, CDR2 FQNEAQ. This CDR3 has 12 residues. The CDR3 loop is CASKGEETEAFF. The CDR3 DNA sequence: TGTGCCAGCAAAGGGGAAGAGACTGAAGCTTTCTTT.

This sequence joins TRBV5-6 and TRBJ2-5; D is perhaps TRBD1 (6 bases). From germline, CDR1 is SGHDT and CDR2 YYEEEE. Trimming took 0 bases from V and 2 from J, leaving 17 bases between them. The CDR3 sequence is 17 residues long. CDR3 sequence: CASSLGVWLDRQETQYF. The DNA for the CDR3 is TGTGCCAGCAGCTTGGGGGTGTGGCTGGACAGACAAGAGACCCAGTACTTC.

This chain joins TRBV7-2 and TRBJ1-5; 7 positions match TRBD1. This CDR3 is built from 13 residues. Losses at the gene ends were 5 bases for V and 5 bases for J; bases not matched to a gene: 3. Germline-derived CDR1 and CDR2 are SGHTA and FQGNSA. CDR3 DNA: TGTGCCAGCAGCGGGGACAGAGATCAGCCCCAGCATTTT. It is translated as CASSGDRDQPQHF.

The chain uses TRBV7-3 and TRBJ1-1; the match to TRBD1 covers 11 bases. The CDR3 is made up of 18 amino acids. Germline CDR1 is SGHTA and CDR2 is FQGTGA. Trimming took 4 bases from V and 5 from J; bases not matched to a gene: 15. The CDR3 DNA sequence: TGTGCCAGCAGCTCGCAATTAATCGGGACAGGGGGAGCAACTGAAGCTTTCTTT. Encoded protein: CASSSQLIGTGGATEAFF.

The chain combines TRBV5-1 with TRBJ1-2; perhaps TRBD1 as D (5 bases). V lost 0 bases and J lost 4, with 10 bases in between. There are 14 residues in the CDR3. CDR1 and CDR2 (germline): SGHRS, YFSETQ. The DNA for the CDR3 is TGCGCCAGCAGCTTGGAGGCGACAGCCTATGGCTACACCTTC. Translated, it gives CASSLEATAYGYTF.

The V and J genes are TRBV7-2 and TRBJ2-7; 8 bases agree with TRBD2. The V gene's germline CDR1 is SGHTA and CDR2 FQGNSA. V shed 1 base and J 2 bases; nucleotides not matched to a gene: 4. CDR3 length: 15 amino acids. The CDR3 loop is CASSLDPAGAYEQYF. The CDR3 DNA follows: TGTGCCAGCAGCTTAGATCCAGCGGGAGCCTACGAGCAGTACTTC.

The rearrangement joins TRBV9 to TRBJ2-1, with TRBD2 matching over 9 bases. The J segment lost 4 bases and the V segment lost 7 bases, leaving 3 bases of the junction unmatched. CDR1 is SGDLS, CDR2 YYNGEE, per germline. The CDR3 spans 13 residues. CDR3 sequence reads: CASGAGGYNEQFF. The CDR3 DNA reads TGTGCCAGCGGTGCGGGGGGGTACAATGAGCAGTTCTTC.

The chain is built from TRBV7-6 and TRBJ2-3; 8 nucleotides match TRBD2. J was trimmed by 4 bases and V by 4 bases; bases with no gene match: 10. Germline V lookup: CDR1 SGHVS, CDR2 FNYEAQ. This CDR3 comprises 16 residues. Here the CDR3 reads CASSSQPGRAPDTQYF. In DNA form, the CDR3 reads TGTGCCAGCAGCTCCCAACCCGGGAGGGCCCCAGATACGCAGTATTTT.

The chain combines TRBV13 with TRBJ2-1; D gene uncertain. The germline V gene has CDR1 PRHDT and CDR2 FYEKMQ (reference sequence). The ends were cut back, 5 bases at V and 8 bases at J, with 19 bases in the middle. This CDR3 contains 15 residues. The CDR3 bases are TGTGCCAGCAGCGCCTCATGGCCCCCCCAGGATGAGCAGTTCTTC. Its protein product is CASSASWPPQDEQFF.

The chain is built from TRBV19 and TRBJ2-4, with D possibly being TRBD2 (7 bases). The ends were cut back, 6 bases at V and 9 bases at J, with 15 bases in the middle. In germline, CDR1 is LNHDA, CDR2 SQIVND (reference sequence). This CDR3 is built from 13 residues. CDR3 protein: CASSAPGGAIQYF. Here the CDR3 DNA reads TGTGCCAGTAGCGCGCCTGGGGGGGCCATTCAGTACTTC.

J is TRBJ1-5 and V is TRBV7-6, with a tentative D call TRBD1 (5 bases). Deletions cut 1 base from V and 0 bases from J, with 13 bases between. In germline, CDR1 is SGHVS, CDR2 FNYEAQ. The CDR3 is made up of 17 amino acids. The CDR3 reads CASSLGAWQGSNQPQHF. CDR3 DNA: TGTGCCAGCAGCTTAGGGGCCTGGCAGGGTAGCAATCAGCCCCAGCATTTT.

The chain uses TRBV6-1 and TRBJ2-3; a weak D match, TRBD2 (7 bases). Trimming left V 4 bases short and J 3 bases short, with 17 bases between. This CDR3 is 16 amino acids long. The germline CDR1 and CDR2 sequences are MNHNS and SASEGT. This chain's CDR3 is CASSVQAGRGTDTQYF. The CDR3 DNA is TGTGCCAGCAGTGTTCAAGCGGGGAGGGGGACAGATACGCAGTATTTT.

This clone was picked up many times. The chain combines TRBV6-1 with TRBJ1-2; D is unresolved. Germline loops: CDR1 MNHNS, CDR2 SASEGT. This CDR3 comprises 14 residues. Trimming pared 5 bases from V and 8 bases from J, leaving 18 bases between. CDR3 nucleotides: TGTGCCAGCAGTCCGTCTAGTATTACTCAGGGCTACACCTTC. This encodes CASSPSSITQGYTF.

This clone appeared many times. V and J are TRBV7-8 and TRBJ2-3, with D perhaps matching TRBD1 (6 bases). V was shortened by 3 bases and J by 9 bases, with 10 bases between the two germline ends. CDR3 length equals 12 residues. Germline values: CDR1 SGHVS, CDR2 FQNEAQ. CDR3 in DNA: TGTGCCAGCAGCTTGGGGGCAGGGACGCAGTATTTT. Protein product: CASSLGAGTQYF.

The gene calls are TRBV12-5 and TRBJ1-5, with TRBD1 matching 7 bases. The length of the CDR3 is 14 residues. V lost 5 bases, J lost 2 bases, and 3 bases stayed unmatched. CDR1 LGHNT and CDR2 FRNRAP come from the germline V gene. CDR3 protein: CASGLTGGNQPQHF. CDR3 sequence (DNA): TGTGCTAGTGGTCTTACAGGGGGCAATCAGCCCCAGCATTTT.

The rearrangement joins TRBV30 to TRBJ1-1; D remains unclear. CDR1 and CDR2 (germline): GTSNPN, SVGIG (reference sequence). CDR3 length: 14 amino acids. The V end was cut by 3 bases, the J end by 0 bases, with 11 bases between. The CDR3 loop is CAWSGVGMNTEAFF. The DNA of the CDR3 is TGTGCCTGGAGCGGGGTGGGCATGAACACTGAAGCTTTCTTT.

This clone was counted between two and nine times. This sequence joins TRBV30 and TRBJ1-1; 7 bases are a match to TRBD1. With V trimmed by 1 base and J by 3 bases, 5 bases remained unmatched. Germline CDR1 reads GTSNPN; CDR2 reads SVGIG (reference sequence). There are 14 residues in the CDR3. The CDR3 reads CAWSGDRGHTEAFF. The DNA of the CDR3 is TGTGCCTGGAGTGGGGACAGAGGACACACTGAAGCTTTCTTT.

The V gene is TRBV10-3, the J gene TRBJ2-6; TRBD1 might be the D (5 bases). This CDR3 has 15 residues. From germline, CDR1 is ENHRY and CDR2 SYGVKD. Between the trimmed V and J ends, which lost 3 bases and 2 bases, there was a span of 8 bases. This chain's CDR3 is CAISDPGTGANVLTF. The CDR3, as DNA: TGTGCCATCAGTGACCCAGGGACTGGGGCCAACGTCCTGACTTTC.

The genes are TRBV4-3 and TRBJ1-2; D is uncertain. The germline V gene has CDR1 LGHNA and CDR2 YSLEER. This CDR3 contains 15 residues. Trimming pared 4 bases from V and 1 base from J, leaving 13 bases between. Here the CDR3 DNA reads TGCGCCAGCAGCCCTCTTTTGGCGGGTAACTATGGCTACACCTTC. Its translation: CASSPLLAGNYGYTF.

This chain connects TRBV6-1 to TRBJ1-2; 7 nucleotides align to TRBD1. Germline V gene lookup returns CDR1 MNHNS and CDR2 SASEGT. The length of the CDR3 is 15 residues. Trimming cost V 3 bases and J 4 bases; bases outside gene matches: 8. The CDR3 coding sequence is TGTGCCAGCAGTGATCCCAGGGGGGCCTTCTATGGCTACACCTTC. It is translated as CASSDPRGAFYGYTF.

The chain links TRBV18 to TRBJ1-5, with a weak D call TRBD1 (5 bases). CDR3 length equals 16 residues. Germline CDR1 and CDR2: KGHSH and LQKENI. Trimming left V 0 bases short and J 4 bases short, with 13 bases between. The CDR3 here is CASSPPGAVGNQPQHF. DNA for the CDR3: TGTGCCAGCTCACCACCAGGGGCCGTAGGGAATCAGCCCCAGCATTTT.

This chain joins TRBV6-5 and TRBJ1-5; 12 bases are a match to TRBD1. This CDR3 comprises 15 residues. The germline gives CDR1 MNHEY, CDR2 SVGAGI. The V segment lost 7 bases and the J segment 6 bases; nucleotides outside the gene matches: 7. The DNA for the CDR3 is TGTGCCAGCAAAACAGGGACAGGGGGCTTTCAGCCCCAGCATTTT. Amino acid sequence: CASKTGTGGFQPQHF.

This clone has only one observation. This chain links TRBV7-6 with TRBJ2-1; D remains unclear. The CDR3 length is 14 residues. The germline V gene has CDR1 SGHVS and CDR2 FNYEAQ. Trimming left V 0 bases short and J 8 bases short, with 11 bases between. CDR3 protein: CASSLAWSRDEQFF. For the CDR3, the DNA is TGTGCCAGCAGCTTAGCGTGGTCGCGTGATGAGCAGTTCTTC.